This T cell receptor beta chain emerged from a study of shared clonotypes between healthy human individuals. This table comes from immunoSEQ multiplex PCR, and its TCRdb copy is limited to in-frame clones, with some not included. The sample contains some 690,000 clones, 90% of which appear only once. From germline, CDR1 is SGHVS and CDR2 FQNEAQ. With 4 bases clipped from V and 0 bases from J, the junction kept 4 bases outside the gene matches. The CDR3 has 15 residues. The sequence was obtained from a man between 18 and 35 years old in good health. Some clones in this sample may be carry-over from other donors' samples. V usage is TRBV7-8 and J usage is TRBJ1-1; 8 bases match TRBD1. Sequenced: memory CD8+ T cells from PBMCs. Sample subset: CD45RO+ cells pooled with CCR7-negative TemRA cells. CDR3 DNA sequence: TGTGCCAGCAGCTGGGACAGGCGAATGAACACTGAAGCTTTCTTT. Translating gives CASSWDRRMNTEAFF.